Presented here are 29 T cell receptor beta chains from one specimen sequenced in a study of cytomegalovirus exposure and HLA in healthy donors. 13 Jbeta primers and 60 Vbeta primers were used for the PCR. Measured with immunoSEQ multiplex PCR; TCRdb has only the in-frame clones, and not every one. The data contain 130,000 or so clones, roughly 80% of them singletons. Sequencing was carried out using PBMCs. The source of these receptors is a man aged 40-50 years in good health and CMV-seronegative.

The chain links TRBV7-2 to TRBJ2-3; tentative D call: TRBD1 (7 bases). The V gene's germline CDR1 is SGHTA and CDR2 FQGNSA. The CDR3 totals 13 residues. V lost 8 bases and J lost 1, with 10 bases in between. Written as DNA, the CDR3 is TGTGCCAGCTTCAGGGGGGGCACAGATACGCAGTATTTT. It codes for CASFRGGTDTQYF.

The chain carries TRBV5-1 and TRBJ2-1, with TRBD1 as a possible D gene (6 bases). V was shortened by 0 bases and J by 1 base, with 11 bases between the two germline ends. This CDR3 region has 16 residues. Looked up from germline, CDR1 is SGHRS and CDR2 is YFSETQ. The CDR3 nucleotides read TGCGCCAGCAGCTTGGATGCAGGGGCGTCCTACAATGAGCAGTTCTTC. This encodes CASSLDAGASYNEQFF.

This chain links TRBV7-6 with TRBJ1-2, with 7 bases that match TRBD1. V was pared by 4 bases and J by 1 base, with 6 bases of the junction left unmatched. The germline gives CDR1 SGHVS, CDR2 FNYEAQ. The CDR3 loop spans 15 amino acids. The CDR3 is CASSSSGQNNYGYTF. The CDR3 DNA is TGTGCCAGCAGCTCGTCGGGACAGAATAACTATGGCTACACCTTC.

The gene calls are TRBV7-3 and TRBJ2-2; weak D call: TRBD2 (5 bases). Germline loops: CDR1 SGHTA, CDR2 FQGTGA. The ends were cut back, 2 bases at V and 7 bases at J, with 14 bases in the middle. The CDR3 is made up of 15 amino acids. The CDR3 is CASSLVGPEGGELFF. The CDR3 region has the DNA TGTGCCAGCAGCTTAGTCGGACCTGAGGGCGGGGAGCTGTTTTTT.

To note about this clone: Germline is not matched at one junction end, which may reflect a read error. This chain links TRBV5-1 with TRBJ2-7, with 10 bases fitting TRBD1. The length of the CDR3 is 15 residues. The germline V gene encodes CDR1 SGHRS and CDR2 YFSETQ. The CDR3 loop is CASSEGQGLSCEQYF. As DNA, the CDR3 is TGCGCCAGCAGCGAGGGACAGGGGCTATCCTGCGAGCAGTACTTC.

This sequence joins TRBV28 and TRBJ1-1, with D uncertain. Germline CDR1 reads MDHEN; CDR2 reads SYDVKM. This CDR3 has 12 amino acids. The germline V and J ends were trimmed by 5 bases and 4 bases, with 8 bases remaining between them. The CDR3 nucleotides read TGTGCCAGCAGTGAGGGTACCACTGAAGCTTTCTTT. This encodes CASSEGTTEAFF.

This clone was seen more than once but under ten times. V is TRBV27 and J is TRBJ2-1; 8 bases are a match to TRBD2. V shed 0 bases and J 10 bases; nucleotides not matched to a gene: 2. CDR3 length: 13 residues. The germline CDR1 and CDR2 sequences are MNHEY and SMNVEV (reference sequence). Written as DNA, the CDR3 is TGTGCCAGCAGTTTATCGAGGACTAGCGAGCAGTTCTTC. Translating gives CASSLSRTSEQFF.

The chain carries TRBV27 and TRBJ2-1; 7 bases match TRBD1. V was clipped by 5 bases and J by 9 bases; unmatched bases: 16. CDR1 and CDR2 from the germline V gene are MNHEY and SMNVEV (reference sequence). This CDR3 comprises 16 residues. The CDR3 here is CASSPPFRQGSGEQFF. The CDR3 nucleotides are TGTGCCAGCAGTCCCCCCTTTAGACAGGGTTCGGGTGAGCAGTTCTTC.

Only one count was recorded for this clone. V gene TRBV5-6 combines with J gene TRBJ1-2; 11 bases fit TRBD1. J gave up 7 bases and V 4 bases, and 9 bases lay outside the gene matches. The CDR3 runs 15 residues. Germline lookup yields CDR1 SGHDT and CDR2 YYEEEE. Here the CDR3 reads CASSIGTGTGGGYTF. The DNA of the CDR3 is TGTGCCAGCAGCATCGGTACCGGGACAGGGGGTGGCTACACCTTC.

V and J are TRBV7-3 and TRBJ2-3, with D possibly matching TRBD2 (6 bases). The CDR3 sequence is 15 residues long. CDR1 SGHTA and CDR2 FQGTGA come from the germline V gene. Deletions cut 0 bases from V and 2 bases from J, with 9 bases between. The CDR3 DNA reads TGTGCCAGCAGCTTAACGCCGGGAGACACAGATACGCAGTATTTT. It translates to CASSLTPGDTDTQYF.

The chain carries TRBV5-1 and TRBJ2-7, with 9 nucleotides matching TRBD1. The CDR3 runs 15 residues. J gave up 3 bases and V 2 bases, and 6 bases lay outside the gene matches. The germline CDR1 and CDR2 sequences are SGHRS and YFSETQ. CDR3 in amino acids: CASSFRDRDDYEQYF. CDR3 nucleotides: TGCGCCAGCAGCTTCCGGGACAGGGACGACTACGAGCAGTACTTC. The entire variable domain, with the rest obtained from reference TRBV5-1 and TRBJ2-7, is as follows: KAGVTQTPRYLIKTRGQQVTLSCSPISGHRSVSWYQQTPGQGLQFLFEYFSETQRNKGNFPGRFSGRQFSNSRSEMNVSTLELGDSALYLCASSFRDRDDYEQYFGPGTRLTVT.

This chain connects TRBV5-1 to TRBJ1-4, with D perhaps TRBD1 (6 bases). Germline CDR1 SGHRS, CDR2 YFSETQ. The CDR3 length is 16 residues. Trimming removed 0 bases at V and 2 bases at J, with 11 bases between. The CDR3 coding sequence is TGCGCCAGCAGCTTGGGAAACAGGGAGACTAATGAAAAACTGTTTTTT. Encoded protein: CASSLGNRETNEKLFF.

The chain links TRBV4-3 to TRBJ2-3, with 8 bases lining up with TRBD2. The CDR3 has 17 amino acids. Looked up from germline, CDR1 is LGHNA and CDR2 is YSLEER. V shed 3 bases and J 3 bases; nucleotides not matched to a gene: 11. The CDR3 DNA is TGCGCCAGCAGCCACACAACACTCGGGGGGGAGACAGATACGCAGTATTTT. As protein: CASSHTTLGGETDTQYF.

Only one count was recorded for this clone. The rearrangement links TRBV28 to TRBJ2-2, with 9 bases matching TRBD1. The CDR3 is 17 residues long. The V gene's germline CDR1 is MDHEN and CDR2 SYDVKM. J lost 5 bases, V lost 4 bases, and 11 bases had no gene match. The CDR3: CASSSPGQGQGTGELFF. CDR3 DNA sequence: TGTGCCAGCAGTTCCCCCGGACAGGGGCAGGGGACCGGGGAGCTGTTTTTT.

The rearrangement joins TRBV15 to TRBJ2-5; the match to TRBD2 covers 8 bases. CDR1 is LNHNV, CDR2 YYDKDF, per germline (reference sequence). V shed 1 base, J shed 4 bases, and the junction held 8 bases outside the gene matches. This CDR3 is 16 amino acids long. The CDR3 loop is CATSRGEGGRLETQYF. For the CDR3, the DNA is TGTGCCACCAGCAGAGGGGAGGGCGGGAGGTTAGAGACCCAGTACTTC.

The chain links TRBV19 to TRBJ1-5; D remains unclear. This CDR3 spans 13 amino acids. Trimming removed 3 bases from V and 4 bases from J, with 7 bases in between. In germline, CDR1 is LNHDA, CDR2 SQIVND (reference sequence). This chain's CDR3 is CASSISENQPQHF. CDR3 DNA: TGTGCCAGTAGTATCAGCGAGAATCAGCCCCAGCATTTT.

V usage is TRBV28 and J usage is TRBJ2-5, with D possibly being TRBD1 (6 bases). V dropped 5 bases and J dropped 3 bases, with 13 bases sitting between them. Germline CDR1 and CDR2: MDHEN and SYDVKM. The CDR3 covers 14 residues. CDR3 region: CASSPQGLEETQYF. In DNA, the CDR3 is TGTGCCAGCAGTCCCCAGGGGTTGGAAGAGACCCAGTACTTC.

This clone was seen a single time. V gene TRBV27 combines with J gene TRBJ2-2; TRBD2 matches 7 bases. The CDR3 contains 13 residues. V shed 7 bases, J shed 7 bases, and the junction held 6 bases outside the gene matches. The germline CDR1 and CDR2 sequences are MNHEY and SMNVEV (reference sequence). CDR3 coding DNA: TGTGCCAGCAACGGGGGGTTCGGCGGGGAGCTGTTTTTT. Its protein is CASNGGFGGELFF.

The chain carries TRBV6-5 and TRBJ2-2; tentatively, D is TRBD1 (6 bases). Trimming cost V 5 bases and J 6 bases, with 10 bases left between them. Germline V lookup: CDR1 MNHEY, CDR2 SVGAGI. This CDR3 has 13 residues. The CDR3 DNA follows: TGTGCCAGCAGTACGGACAGAGCCGGGGAGCTGTTTTTT. It is translated as CASSTDRAGELFF.

J is TRBJ2-1 and V is TRBV9; no clear D gene. V lost 3 bases, J lost 0 bases, and 7 bases lay in between. CDR1 and CDR2 (germline): SGDLS, YYNGEE. The CDR3 length is 14 residues. CDR3 DNA: TGTGCCAGCAGCGACGGGTCCTCCTACAATGAGCAGTTCTTC. Residues: CASSDGSSYNEQFF.

This clone was counted only a few times. The chain recombines TRBV5-6 with TRBJ1-5, with D maybe TRBD1 (6 bases). Per germline, CDR1 SGHDT and CDR2 YYEEEE. The CDR3 spans 15 residues. Between the trimmed V and J ends, which lost 0 bases and 3 bases, there was a span of 10 bases. The CDR3 here is CASSLGRGLNQPQHF. CDR3 DNA sequence: TGTGCCAGCAGCTTGGGGCGGGGGCTCAATCAGCCCCAGCATTTT.

V usage is TRBV5-8 and J usage is TRBJ2-5; D uncertain. The germline V gene encodes CDR1 SGHTS and CDR2 YDEGEE. The CDR3 consists of 14 residues. The V end was cut by 0 bases, the J end by 4 bases, with 10 bases between. The CDR3 loop is CASSLELVLETQYF. CDR3 bases: TGTGCCAGCAGCTTGGAACTTGTGTTAGAGACCCAGTACTTC.

The V gene is TRBV11-2, the J gene TRBJ2-7; 10 nucleotides align to TRBD2. Trimming at V came to 6 bases and at J to 2 bases, leaving 1 base not matched to a gene. Germline CDR1 is SGHAT and CDR2 is FQNNGV. CDR3 size: 13 residues. The CDR3 is CASRLAGAYEQYF. CDR3 nucleotide sequence: TGTGCCAGCAGGCTAGCGGGGGCCTACGAGCAGTACTTC.

This chain connects TRBV11-3 to TRBJ1-1, with D uncertain. Germline CDR1 SGHNT, CDR2 YENEEA. CDR3 length equals 16 residues. The V end lost 5 bases, the J end lost 2 bases, and 18 bases lay between the germline ends. The DNA for the CDR3 is TGTGCCAGCAGCCCCCCTTTGGGCAGACCAAACACTGAAGCTTTCTTT. Amino acids: CASSPPLGRPNTEAFF.

The genes are TRBV27 and TRBJ1-2, with 10 nucleotides matching TRBD1. Germline V gives CDR1 MNHEY, CDR2 SMNVEV (reference sequence). J gave up 8 bases and V 0 bases, and 6 bases lay outside the gene matches. The CDR3 runs 15 residues. In DNA form, the CDR3 reads TGTGCCAGCAGTTTATCGGGGACAGGGGTGGGGGGCTACACCTTC. It codes for CASSLSGTGVGGYTF.

The chain has TRBV7-9 and TRBJ1-2, with 9 bases fitting TRBD1. V dropped 5 bases and J dropped 7; count of bases not matched to a gene: 8. The CDR3 runs to 14 residues. In germline, CDR1 is SEHNR, CDR2 FQNEAQ (reference sequence). DNA for the CDR3: TGTGCCAGCAGCCCCCGACAGGGGGAGTCTGGCTACACCTTC. It encodes CASSPRQGESGYTF. Drawing the rest from reference TRBV7-9 and TRBJ1-2, the complete variable domain is DTGVSQNPRHKITKRGQNVTFRCDPISEHNRLYWYRQTLGQGPEFLTYFQNEAQLEKSRLLSDRFSAERPKGSFSTLEIQRTEQGDSAMYLCASSPRQGESGYTFGSGTRLTVV.

The J gene is TRBJ2-2, the V gene TRBV4-3; 8 nucleotides align to TRBD1. CDR1 is LGHNA, CDR2 YSLEER, per germline. The CDR3 contains 18 residues. V gave up 3 bases and J gave up 0 bases; unmatched junction bases: 9. The CDR3 spells CASSHPRTGLANTGELFF. The CDR3 DNA reads TGCGCCAGCAGCCACCCCAGGACAGGGCTAGCGAACACCGGGGAGCTGTTTTTT.

The rearrangement joins TRBV7-3 to TRBJ2-1, with a possible D match to TRBD2 (6 bases). Germline CDR1 SGHTA, CDR2 FQGTGA. V shed 4 bases and J shed 0 bases, with 16 bases lying between them. This CDR3 has 17 residues. The CDR3 sequence: CASSSPLATSSYNEQFF. The CDR3 DNA is TGTGCCAGCAGCTCCCCCCTAGCGACGAGCTCCTACAATGAGCAGTTCTTC.

The V call is TRBV14, the J call TRBJ1-1; 8 nucleotides line up with TRBD1. CDR1 is SGHDN, CDR2 FVKESK, per germline. V was clipped by 0 bases and J by 4 bases; unmatched bases: 4. The CDR3 contains 15 residues. The CDR3 protein is CASSQDNRGSTEAFF. Here the CDR3 DNA reads TGTGCCAGCAGCCAAGATAACAGGGGGTCCACTGAAGCTTTCTTT. Looking up the rest from reference TRBV14 and TRBJ1-1 gives the full variable domain: EAGVTQFPSHSVIEKGQTVTLRCDPISGHDNLYWYRRVMGKEIKFLLHFVKESKQDESGMPNNRFLAERTGGTYSTLKVQPAELEDSGVYFCASSQDNRGSTEAFFGQGTRLTVV.